Below are 28 T cell receptor beta chains sequenced from a single sample in a study of OX40 agonist ivuxolimab in advanced cancers. Generated by immunoSEQ multiplex PCR, the TCRdb table keeps only in-frame clones and is missing some. Of tens of thousands of clones detected, around 87% appear once; the ten largest clones hold approximately 0.29%. Sequenced material: CD4+ or CD8+ T cells sorted from blood, taken in a trial of the OX40 agonist ivuxolimab. The receptor source for this set is an adult with an advanced solid tumor such as melanoma, head and neck, liver or kidney cancer.

The genes are TRBV5-1 and TRBJ2-5; the D gene is possibly TRBD1 (5 bases). The V and J ends lost 0 bases and 2 bases respectively, with 11 bases between them. Germline lookup yields CDR1 SGHRS and CDR2 YFSETQ. This CDR3 region has 15 residues. The CDR3 sequence: CASSLEIRGQETQYF. CDR3 DNA sequence: TGCGCCAGCAGCTTGGAGATAAGGGGACAAGAGACCCAGTACTTC.

The gene calls are TRBV21-1 and TRBJ1-2. TRBV21-1 is designated a pseudogene. This CDR3 has 12 amino acids. The CDR3 here is CATGLRNYGYTF. In DNA form, the CDR3 reads TGTGCCACCGGGTTACGAAACTATGGCTACACCTTC.

There are a few counts of this clone. The chain links TRBV6-1 to TRBJ1-5, with unresolved D. Per the germline V gene, CDR1 is MNHNS and CDR2 is SASEGT. V lost 6 bases to trimming and J lost 11 bases, with 20 bases between them. The CDR3 runs to 14 residues. The CDR3 is CASRAGPYNTAQHF. The CDR3 DNA follows: TGTGCCAGCAGGGCAGGCCCCTACAATACAGCCCAGCATTTT.

The chain recombines TRBV19 with TRBJ1-1; 7 positions match TRBD1. V was pared by 5 bases and J by 1 base, with 4 bases of the junction left unmatched. The V gene's germline CDR1 is LNHDA and CDR2 SQIVND (reference sequence). This CDR3 is 14 amino acids long. CDR3 loop: CASSVRQGNTEAFF. The CDR3 bases are TGTGCCAGTAGTGTGAGACAGGGGAACACTGAAGCTTTCTTT.

V and J are TRBV6-4 and TRBJ1-2, with D possibly being TRBD1 (5 bases). This CDR3 region has 14 residues. Trimming cost V 5 bases and J 7 bases, with 17 bases left between them. In germline, CDR1 is MRHNA, CDR2 SNTAGT. The CDR3 loop is CASSQGGYAGGYTF. DNA for the CDR3: TGTGCCAGCAGTCAGGGCGGCTACGCGGGTGGCTACACCTTC.

The chain has TRBV12-5 and TRBJ1-2; TRBD1 aligns across 8 bases. V lost 2 bases and J lost 8; bases outside the gene matches: 10. CDR3 length: 15 amino acids. Per germline, CDR1 LGHNT and CDR2 FRNRAP. The CDR3 spells CASGLSPTGARGYTF. The DNA for the CDR3 is TGTGCTAGTGGTTTGTCACCGACAGGGGCACGGGGCTACACCTTC.

V usage is TRBV29-1 and J usage is TRBJ2-1; 10 bases are shared with TRBD2. The CDR3 runs 14 residues. Germline values: CDR1 SQVTM, CDR2 ANQGSEA. V was pared by 4 bases and J by 6 bases, with 6 bases of the junction left unmatched. The CDR3 loop is CSVGSGTSANEQFF. In nucleotides, the CDR3 is TGCAGCGTTGGATCAGGGACTAGCGCCAATGAGCAGTTCTTC.

This clone was observed a handful of times. Other nucleotide sequences in the sample specify the same CDR3. The chain employs TRBV30 and TRBJ2-2; TRBD2 aligns across 8 bases. The CDR3 loop spans 15 amino acids. Germline V gene sequence: CDR1 GTSNPN, CDR2 SVGIG (reference sequence). Trimming cost V 1 base and J 5 bases; bases outside gene matches: 6. As DNA, the CDR3 is TGTGCCTGGAGTGCGCGGGGGGCTGGGACCGGGGAGCTGTTTTTT. It codes for CAWSARGAGTGELFF.

V and J are TRBV7-9 and TRBJ2-5; possibly TRBD1 or TRBD2 for D (7 bases each). V dropped 4 bases and J dropped 4 bases, with 13 bases sitting between them. Germline loops: CDR1 SEHNR, CDR2 FQNEAQ (reference sequence). The CDR3 has 14 amino acids. CDR3 sequence (DNA): TGTGCCAGCAGCTACGACAGGGAGGGAGAGACCCAGTACTTC. It yields the protein CASSYDREGETQYF.

This rearrangement joins TRBV9 to TRBJ1-3; unclear D gene. The CDR3 is 17 amino acids. The germline V gene has CDR1 SGDLS and CDR2 YYNGEE. Between the trimmed V and J ends, which lost 0 bases and 2 bases, there was a span of 15 bases. CDR3 DNA sequence: TGTGCCAGCAGCGTAGGGAGAGCTAACCGGGCTGGAAACACCATATATTTT. This sequence encodes CASSVGRANRAGNTIYF.

This clone was detected only a few times. V usage is TRBV6-1 and J usage is TRBJ2-7; D gene unclear. Trimming stripped 6 bases from V and 6 bases from J, with 12 bases between. CDR1 and CDR2 (germline): MNHNS, SASEGT. The CDR3 sequence is 12 residues long. CDR3 sequence reads: CASRVGTLEQYF. CDR3 in DNA: TGTGCCAGCAGGGTCGGCACCCTCGAGCAGTACTTC.

The sample holds a few counts of this clone. V gene TRBV5-4 combines with J gene TRBJ2-7; D ambiguous. The CDR3 has 13 amino acids. CDR1 is SGHNT, CDR2 YYREEE, per germline (reference sequence). V was cut by 2 bases and J by 6 bases, with 12 bases left in between. The CDR3 nucleotides are TGTGCCAGCAGCTTTGGATTCGGCGGCGAGCAGTACTTC. This codes for CASSFGFGGEQYF.

This chain uses TRBV13 with TRBJ1-5, with 7 bases identical to TRBD1. V was pared by 4 bases and J by 4 bases, with 7 bases of the junction left unmatched. Germline CDR1 is PRHDT and CDR2 is FYEKMQ (reference sequence). The CDR3 sequence is 15 residues long. CDR3 DNA: TGTGCCAGCAGCTCCTTCGGGACAGATAATCAGCCCCAGCATTTT. Residues: CASSSFGTDNQPQHF.

V and J are TRBV7-2 and TRBJ2-7; maybe TRBD1 (6 bases). Trimming removed 5 bases at V and 2 bases at J, with 10 bases between. Germline-derived CDR1 and CDR2 are SGHTA and FQGNSA. The CDR3 has 13 amino acids. Here the CDR3 DNA reads TGTGCCAGCAGCCTACAGGGTACCTACGAGCAGTACTTC. Translated: CASSLQGTYEQYF.

This clone was seen more than once but under ten times. This rearrangement joins TRBV5-1 to TRBJ2-3; 9 nucleotides match TRBD1. The germline CDR1 and CDR2 sequences are SGHRS and YFSETQ. V lost 3 bases and J lost 4; bases outside the gene matches: 3. The CDR3 spans 14 residues. CDR3 residues: CASSSGQGADTQYF. CDR3 DNA: TGCGCCAGCAGCTCGGGACAGGGAGCAGATACGCAGTATTTT.

The chain couples TRBV7-8 to TRBJ1-2; a possible D gene is TRBD1 (5 bases). CDR1 is SGHVS and CDR2 is FQNEAQ in the germline V gene. CDR3 length: 13 amino acids. V dropped 1 base and J dropped 4 bases, with 7 bases sitting between them. Here the CDR3 reads CASSLGQSYGYTF. Written as DNA, the CDR3 is TGTGCCAGCAGCTTAGGACAGAGCTATGGCTACACCTTC. Drawing the rest from reference TRBV7-8 and TRBJ1-2, the complete variable domain is GAGVSQSPRYKVAKRGQDVALRCDPISGHVSLFWYQQALGQGPEFLTYFQNEAQLDKSGLPSDRFFAERPEGSVSTLKIQRTQQEDSAVYLCASSLGQSYGYTFGSGTRLTVV.

The rearrangement joins TRBV27 to TRBJ2-7, with D perhaps TRBD2 (6 bases). The CDR3 runs 14 residues. In germline, CDR1 is MNHEY, CDR2 SMNVEV (reference sequence). Deletions cut 2 bases from V and 4 bases from J, with 12 bases between. For the CDR3, the DNA is TGTGCCAGCAGTTTAAAGGACTACCGTTACGAGCAGTACTTC. Amino acid sequence: CASSLKDYRYEQYF.

There are a few counts of this clone. The chain recombines TRBV7-2 with TRBJ1-6, with 11 bases that match TRBD1. This CDR3 has 14 residues. The germline V gene has CDR1 SGHTA and CDR2 FQGNSA. The trim removed 5 bases at V and 17 bases at J, leaving 11 bases unmatched. CDR3 sequence: CASSQSGTGGRIHF. CDR3 in DNA: TGTGCCAGCAGCCAATCCGGGACAGGGGGTCGAATCCACTTT.

The rearrangement uses TRBV7-6 and TRBJ2-1; TRBD1 aligns across 8 bases. This CDR3 spans 16 amino acids. Germline trimming cut 4 bases from V and 6 bases from J; bases unmatched to any gene: 11. Looked up from germline, CDR1 is SGHVS and CDR2 is FNYEAQ. The DNA for the CDR3 is TGTGCCAGCAGCTCAGAACCGGGACAGGTGGGCAATGAGCAGTTCTTC. It encodes CASSSEPGQVGNEQFF.

The rearrangement links TRBV18 to TRBJ1-2; no clear D. Trimming cost V 5 bases and J 5 bases, with 18 bases left between them. Germline V gene sequence: CDR1 KGHSH, CDR2 LQKENI. CDR3 length equals 15 residues. The CDR3 DNA is TGTGCCAGCTCAGCCGAAGAAGGCGTCTGGTATGGCTACACCTTC. As protein: CASSAEEGVWYGYTF.

The rearrangement uses TRBV9 and TRBJ2-1, with 8 positions matching TRBD2. Germline-derived CDR1 and CDR2 are SGDLS and YYNGEE. With V trimmed by 0 bases and J by 9 bases, 11 bases remained unmatched. This CDR3 spans 16 amino acids. CDR3 sequence: CASSVGIAGRMGEQFF. CDR3 nucleotides: TGTGCCAGCAGCGTAGGCATAGCGGGGCGGATGGGTGAGCAGTTCTTC.

This clone was seen more than once but under ten times. This chain uses TRBV10-3 with TRBJ1-5; weak D call: TRBD1 (6 bases). V was clipped by 3 bases and J by 5 bases, with 8 bases between them. The CDR3 has 13 amino acids. Germline V gives CDR1 ENHRY, CDR2 SYGVKD. Here the CDR3 DNA reads TGTGCCATCAGTGATAGACAGGATCAGCCCCAGCATTTT. Residues: CAISDRQDQPQHF.

This chain connects TRBV5-5 to TRBJ1-2; no definite D call. V lost 1 base and J lost 5, with 9 bases in between. Germline loops: CDR1 SGHKS, CDR2 YYEKEE (reference sequence). The CDR3 is 13 amino acids. The CDR3 coding sequence is TGTGCCAGCAGCTTGCCCCCCGCGTATGGCTACACCTTC. Protein: CASSLPPAYGYTF.

The chain recombines TRBV5-8 with TRBJ2-5; D ambiguous. The CDR3 is made up of 14 amino acids. Trimming cost V 1 base and J 5 bases, with 12 bases left between them. From germline, CDR1 is SGHTS and CDR2 YDEGEE. The CDR3: CASSLSPGHETQYF. The CDR3 DNA is TGTGCCAGCAGCTTGTCCCCAGGCCACGAGACCCAGTACTTC.

There are a few counts of this clone. The chain carries TRBV5-1 and TRBJ2-7; D may match TRBD1 or TRBD2 (5 bases each). Deletions cut 0 bases from V and 6 bases from J, with 13 bases between. The CDR3 is 14 amino acids. Germline V gene data show CDR1 as SGHRS and CDR2 as YFSETQ. This chain's CDR3 is CASSLGRDPPEQYF. CDR3 DNA: TGCGCCAGCAGCTTGGGCCGGGACCCTCCCGAGCAGTACTTC.

The J gene is TRBJ1-4, the V gene TRBV7-9; 9 positions match TRBD1. CDR1 and CDR2 (germline): SEHNR, FQNEAQ (reference sequence). The trim removed 5 bases at V and 3 bases at J, leaving 7 bases unmatched. The CDR3 is 16 amino acids. CDR3: CASSQTGGAPNEKLFF. CDR3 coding DNA: TGTGCCAGCAGCCAAACAGGGGGCGCACCTAATGAAAAACTGTTTTTT.

The count of this clone is one. CDR3 region: CAISELGGGSQYF. In DNA form, the CDR3 reads TGTGCCATCAGTGAGTTAGGTGGGGGGTCGCAGTATTTT. The genes are TRBV10-3 and TRBJ2-3; a weak D match, TRBD2 (6 bases). The CDR3 length is 13 residues. V lost 1 base and J lost 10, with 12 bases in between. Germline V gene data show CDR1 as ENHRY and CDR2 as SYGVKD.

The J gene is TRBJ1-1, the V gene TRBV2; 8 nucleotides agree with TRBD1. CDR3 length equals 15 residues. Germline values: CDR1 SNHLY, CDR2 FYNNEI. The J segment lost 5 bases and the V segment lost 3 bases, leaving 8 bases of the junction unmatched. CDR3 sequence (DNA): TGTGCCAGCAGTGATGGCGGACAGGGAGGTACTGAAGCTTTCTTT. As protein: CASSDGGQGGTEAFF. Together with reference TRBV2 and TRBJ1-1, the CDR3 gives the full variable domain: EPEVTQTPSHQVTQMGQEVILRCVPISNHLYFYWYRQILGQKVEFLVSFYNNEISEKSEIFDDQFSVERPDGSNFTLKIRSTKLEDSAMYFCASSDGGQGGTEAFFGQGTRLTVV.